A single sample is the source of the 11 T cell receptor beta chains below, sequenced in a study of blood T cells in healthy people across ages. A J-beta primer mix and a sample-barcoded 5' primer were used in a second PCR of roughly 6 to 11 cycles. TCRdb recomputed calls from the 5' RACE reads with MiXCR, one row per CDR3 protein. The table lists 1.5 million to 2 million distinct CDR3 sequences, about 49% of them singletons, with approximately 2.1% in the top ten. The sample taken for sequencing was blood. The receptor source for this set is a woman aged 35 to 49 in good health.

The chain combines TRBV9 with TRBJ2-5, with a possible D match to TRBD2 (7 bases). Germline V gene sequence: CDR1 SGDLS, CDR2 YYNGEE. Trimming shortened V by 3 bases and J by 1 base, and 19 bases separated the two germline ends. The CDR3 has 17 residues. The CDR3 coding sequence is TGTGCCAGCAGCGCCAGTCTATGGGGGGGGGCCCAAGAGACCCAGTACTTC. It is translated as CASSASLWGGAQETQYF.

The rearrangement uses TRBV28 and TRBJ1-2; weak D call: TRBD1 (5 bases). The CDR3 runs to 12 residues. Germline loops: CDR1 MDHEN, CDR2 SYDVKM. With 8 bases removed from V and 4 bases from J, the gap between germline ends came to 11 bases. Here the CDR3 reads CASLDTRYGYTF. The CDR3 coding sequence is TGTGCCAGCCTGGACACGCGCTATGGCTACACCTTC.

This clonotype was counted many times. The J gene is TRBJ2-7, the V gene TRBV5-1; TRBD1 might be the D (6 bases). Trimming stripped 4 bases from V and 7 bases from J, with 9 bases between. Per the germline V gene, CDR1 is SGHRS and CDR2 is YFSETQ. There are 11 residues in the CDR3. CDR3 in amino acids: CASSTTGEQYF. CDR3 in DNA: TGCGCCAGCAGCACAACAGGGGAGCAGTACTTC.

V and J are TRBV6-2 or TRBV6-3 and TRBJ2-1; 9 nucleotides agree with TRBD2. The J segment lost 4 bases and the V segment lost 9 bases, leaving 10 bases of the junction unmatched. This CDR3 is built from 15 residues. Germline loops: CDR1 MNHEY, CDR2 SVGEGT. This chain's CDR3 is CASSSSGGIYNEQFF. In DNA, the CDR3 is TGTGCCAGTAGCTCAAGCGGGGGGATTTACAATGAGCAGTTCTTC.

This chain joins TRBV5-1 and TRBJ1-2; 9 nucleotides line up with TRBD1. The V gene's germline CDR1 is SGHRS and CDR2 YFSETQ. This CDR3 comprises 14 residues. V trimming: 3 bases; J trimming: 6 bases; junction bases outside the gene matches: 6. For the CDR3, the DNA is TGCGCCAGCAGCTCGTGGACAGGGGATGATGGCTACACCTTC. This codes for CASSSWTGDDGYTF. Complete variable domain (other parts from reference TRBV5-1 and TRBJ1-2): KAGVTQTPRYLIKTRGQQVTLSCSPISGHRSVSWYQQTPGQGLQFLFEYFSETQRNKGNFPGRFSGRQFSNSRSEMNVSTLELGDSALYLCASSSWTGDDGYTFGSGTRLTVV.

The V gene is TRBV6-2 or TRBV6-3, the J gene TRBJ2-1, with a weak D call TRBD2 (6 bases). The CDR3 contains 18 residues. Looked up from germline, CDR1 is MNHEY and CDR2 is SVGEGT. Deletions cut 0 bases from V and 6 bases from J, with 21 bases between. This CDR3 reads CASSYSRPNAGMGNEQFF. CDR3 sequence (DNA): TGTGCCAGCAGTTACTCGCGGCCGAACGCGGGAATGGGCAATGAGCAGTTCTTC.

The V call is TRBV14, the J call TRBJ2-1; D remains unclear. Germline V lookup: CDR1 SGHDN, CDR2 FVKESK. Trimming shortened V by 4 bases and J by 7 bases, and 14 bases separated the two germline ends. The CDR3 contains 14 residues. CDR3: CASSRASQVNEQFF. Written as DNA, the CDR3 is TGTGCCAGCAGCCGGGCCTCGCAGGTGAATGAGCAGTTCTTC. Variable domain in full (rest from reference TRBV14 and TRBJ2-1): EAGVTQFPSHSVIEKGQTVTLRCDPISGHDNLYWYRRVMGKEIKFLLHFVKESKQDESGMPNNRFLAERTGGTYSTLKVQPAELEDSGVYFCASSRASQVNEQFFGPGTRLTVL.

As for this clonotype: The missing conserved phenylalanine or tryptophan at the end of this CDR3 makes a read error likely. This chain joins TRBV9 and TRBJ2-1; TRBD2 is a possible D gene (6 bases). Germline loops: CDR1 SGDLS, CDR2 YYNGEE. The CDR3 loop spans 17 amino acids. V lost 4 bases to trimming and J lost 3 bases, with 20 bases between them. CDR3 sequence reads: CASSSQLRDSNYNEQFL. CDR3 in DNA: TGTGCCAGCAGCTCACAGTTGAGGGACTCCAACTACAATGAGCAGTTCTTA.

This clonotype has only one observation. This chain connects TRBV5-1 to TRBJ2-7, with D unresolved. V gave up 0 bases and J gave up 5 bases, with 6 bases separating them. Germline V CDR1 and CDR2: SGHRS, YFSETQ. The CDR3 is made up of 12 amino acids. This chain's CDR3 is CASSLDFHEQYF. Written as DNA, the CDR3 is TGCGCCAGCAGCTTGGATTTCCACGAGCAGTACTTC.

This clonotype was recorded a few times. The V gene is TRBV28, the J gene TRBJ1-4; tentative D call: TRBD1 (5 bases). This CDR3 comprises 14 residues. Trimming took 7 bases from V and 8 from J, leaving 17 bases between them. The germline gives CDR1 MDHEN, CDR2 SYDVKM. CDR3 loop: CASNSGAAVEKLFF. For the CDR3, the DNA is TGTGCCAGCAATTCCGGGGCCGCGGTGGAAAAACTGTTTTTT.

This clonotype was counted a few times. The chain combines TRBV4-2 with TRBJ2-3; 7 bases map to TRBD2. This CDR3 has 15 amino acids. From germline, CDR1 is LGHNA and CDR2 YNFKEQ. With 5 bases clipped from V and 9 bases from J, the junction kept 14 bases outside the gene matches. The CDR3 DNA reads as TGTGCCAGCAGCTCGGGGGACTATCCGGAGAGCACGCAGTATTTT. Residues: CASSSGDYPESTQYF.